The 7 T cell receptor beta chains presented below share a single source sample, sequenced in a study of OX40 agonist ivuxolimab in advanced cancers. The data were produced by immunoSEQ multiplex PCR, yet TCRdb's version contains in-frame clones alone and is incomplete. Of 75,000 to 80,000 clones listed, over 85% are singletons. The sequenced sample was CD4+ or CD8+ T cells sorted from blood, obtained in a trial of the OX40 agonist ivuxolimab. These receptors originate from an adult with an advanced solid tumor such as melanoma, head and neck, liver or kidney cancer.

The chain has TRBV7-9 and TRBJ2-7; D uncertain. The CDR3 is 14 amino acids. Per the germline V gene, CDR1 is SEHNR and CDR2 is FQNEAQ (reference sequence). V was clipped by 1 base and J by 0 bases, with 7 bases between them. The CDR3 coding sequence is TGTGCCAGCAGCTTAGTAGGCAACTCCTACGAGCAGTACTTC. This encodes CASSLVGNSYEQYF.

The CDR3, as DNA: TGTGCCACCAGCAGAGTGGGAGGGGGAGACCGTCAAGAGACCCAGTACTTC. Translation: CATSRVGGGDRQETQYF. The V gene is TRBV15, the J gene TRBJ2-5; D might be TRBD2 (7 bases). CDR3 length: 17 residues. Germline assignment: CDR1 LNHNV and CDR2 YYDKDF (reference sequence). The ends were cut back, 1 base at V and 2 bases at J, with 17 bases in the middle.

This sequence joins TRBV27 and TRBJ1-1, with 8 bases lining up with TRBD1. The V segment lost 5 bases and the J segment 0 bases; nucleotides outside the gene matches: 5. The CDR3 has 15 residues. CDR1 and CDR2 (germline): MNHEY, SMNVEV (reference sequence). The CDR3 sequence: CASSPGGWVNTEAFF. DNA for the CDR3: TGTGCCAGCAGTCCAGGGGGCTGGGTGAACACTGAAGCTTTCTTT.

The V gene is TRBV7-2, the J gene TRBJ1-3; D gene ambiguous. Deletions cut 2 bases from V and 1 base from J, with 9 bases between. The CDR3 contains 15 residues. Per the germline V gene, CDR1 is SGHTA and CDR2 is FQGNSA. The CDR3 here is CASSLNRASGNTIYF. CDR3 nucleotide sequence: TGTGCCAGCAGCTTAAACAGAGCATCTGGAAACACCATATATTTT. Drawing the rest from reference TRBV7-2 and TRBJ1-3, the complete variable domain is GAGVSQSPSNKVTEKGKDVELRCDPISGHTALYWYRQSLGQGLEFLIYFQGNSAPDKSGLPSDRFSAERTGGSVSTLTIQRTQQEDSAVYLCASSLNRASGNTIYFGEGSWLTVV.

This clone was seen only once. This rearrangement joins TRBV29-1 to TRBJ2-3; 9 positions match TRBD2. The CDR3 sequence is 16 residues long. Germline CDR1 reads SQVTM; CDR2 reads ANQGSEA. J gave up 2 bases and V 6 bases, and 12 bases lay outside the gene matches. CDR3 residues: CSVIFYSGGATDTQYF. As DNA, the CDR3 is TGCAGCGTCATTTTCTATAGCGGGGGAGCCACAGATACGCAGTATTTT.

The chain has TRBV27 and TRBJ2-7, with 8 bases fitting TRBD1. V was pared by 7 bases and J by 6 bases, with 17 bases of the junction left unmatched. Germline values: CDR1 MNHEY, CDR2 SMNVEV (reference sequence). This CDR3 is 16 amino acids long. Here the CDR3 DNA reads TGTGCCAGCACAGGGGGCGCGGAACTATTCGGAGGCGAGCAGTACTTC. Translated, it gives CASTGGAELFGGEQYF.

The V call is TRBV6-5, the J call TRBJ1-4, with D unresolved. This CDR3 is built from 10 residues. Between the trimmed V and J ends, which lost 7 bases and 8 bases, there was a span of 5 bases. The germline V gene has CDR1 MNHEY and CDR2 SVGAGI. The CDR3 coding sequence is TGTGCCAGCACGTTGGAAAAACTGTTTTTT. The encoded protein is CASTLEKLFF.